A selection of T cell receptor beta chains follows, all from one sample in a study of blood T cells in healthy people across ages. TCRdb re-called the 5' RACE reads through MiXCR, storing one row per CDR3 protein. The sample has roughly 1.6 million distinct CDR3 sequences, about 35% seen once; the top ten hold approximately 10%. Specimen: blood. The source of these receptors is a woman in her twenties or thirties in good health. Both conserved end residues are part of each CDR3. The order of the fields is clone size, J gene, D gene, V gene, CDR3 DNA, CDR3 protein. D genes are given only for firm matches. Expanded clones are given a class, and other clones once, few, many or no size at all.

abundance: few
j_gene: TRBJ2-5
d_gene: TRBD1
v_gene: TRBV9
CDR3nt: TGTGCCAGCAGCCCTCGAGCCGCCGGGACAGGGGGAGAGACCCAGTACTTC
CDR3aa: CASSPRAAGTGGETQYF

abundance: few
j_gene: TRBJ1-5
d_gene: -
v_gene: TRBV6-2/TRBV6-3
CDR3nt: TGTGCCAGTTTACTAGGTAATCAGCCCCAGCATTTT
CDR3aa: CASLLGNQPQHF

abundance: many
j_gene: TRBJ2-3
d_gene: -
v_gene: TRBV5-1
CDR3nt: TGCGCCAGCAGCTTGAGAACTAGGAGTCAGTCCGATACGCAGTATTTT
CDR3aa: CASSLRTRSQSDTQYF

abundance: -
j_gene: TRBJ2-7
d_gene: TRBD2
v_gene: TRBV27
CDR3nt: TGTGCCAGCAGTTTATCTAGTGGGACTAGCGTGTGGTACGAGCAGTACTTC
CDR3aa: CASSLSSGTSVWYEQYF

abundance: few
j_gene: TRBJ1-2
d_gene: -
v_gene: TRBV12-3/TRBV12-4
CDR3nt: TGTGCCAGCAGTTCGGGCCTCAAGTCTAACTATGGCTACACCTTC
CDR3aa: CASSSGLKSNYGYTF

abundance: -
j_gene: TRBJ2-1
d_gene: TRBD1
v_gene: TRBV7-8
CDR3nt: TGTGCCAGCAGCTTAGTGGGACAGGGACTGAATGAGCAGTTCTTC
CDR3aa: CASSLVGQGLNEQFF

abundance: -
j_gene: TRBJ2-1
d_gene: -
v_gene: TRBV28
CDR3nt: TGTGCCAGCAGTTTACTTACAGGTTCGGGGTACAATGAGCAGTTCTTC
CDR3aa: CASSLLTGSGYNEQFF

abundance: -
j_gene: TRBJ2-1
d_gene: TRBD2
v_gene: TRBV7-9
CDR3nt: TGTGCCAGCAGCTTCCCTAGCGGGGCTACAAGTGAGCAGTTCTTC
CDR3aa: CASSFPSGATSEQFF

abundance: -
j_gene: TRBJ1-2
d_gene: -
v_gene: TRBV7-2
CDR3nt: TGTGCCAGCAGCCCTCTGATGGGGCAGAAAGCTAACTATGGCTACACCTTC
CDR3aa: CASSPLMGQKANYGYTF

abundance: few
j_gene: TRBJ2-7
d_gene: -
v_gene: TRBV29-1
CDR3nt: TGCAGCGTTGAAGATCGGTCAGGGCCGATCTACGAGCAGTACTTC
CDR3aa: CSVEDRSGPIYEQYF

abundance: -
j_gene: TRBJ1-5
d_gene: -
v_gene: TRBV6-1
CDR3nt: TGTGCCAGCAGTGAGGCAATCAGGAGCCCCTTAAGCAATCAGCCCCAGCATTTT
CDR3aa: CASSEAIRSPLSNQPQHF

abundance: -
j_gene: TRBJ2-6
d_gene: -
v_gene: TRBV3-1
CDR3nt: TGTGCCAGCAGCCGGGCACTGACAGGGGCCAACGTCCTGACTTTC
CDR3aa: CASSRALTGANVLTF

abundance: -
j_gene: TRBJ1-5
d_gene: -
v_gene: TRBV28
CDR3nt: TGTGCCAGCAGTTGGATCTACAGGGCGGATCAGCCCCAGCATTTT
CDR3aa: CASSWIYRADQPQHF

abundance: -
j_gene: TRBJ2-1
d_gene: -
v_gene: TRBV7-8
CDR3nt: TGTGCCAGCAGCTCGATAAACTCGGGGAATGAGCAGTTCTTC
CDR3aa: CASSSINSGNEQFF

abundance: -
j_gene: TRBJ2-2
d_gene: -
v_gene: TRBV12-3/TRBV12-4
CDR3nt: TGTGCCAGCAGTTTAGGTGTTAGCGACTACACCGGGGAGCTGTTTTTT
CDR3aa: CASSLGVSDYTGELFF

abundance: few
j_gene: TRBJ2-1
d_gene: -
v_gene: TRBV20-1
CDR3nt: TGCAGTTGCGCGGAAGGCAATGAGCAGTTCTTC
CDR3aa: CSCAEGNEQFF

abundance: few
j_gene: TRBJ1-1
d_gene: TRBD1
v_gene: TRBV10-1
CDR3nt: TGCGCCAGCAGTGAAGGACAGGTGAACACTGAAGCTTTCTTT
CDR3aa: CASSEGQVNTEAFF

abundance: -
j_gene: TRBJ2-7
d_gene: TRBD2
v_gene: TRBV7-8
CDR3nt: TGTGCCAGCAGCTGGGGGACTAGCGGGAGCAACGAGCAGTACTTC
CDR3aa: CASSWGTSGSNEQYF

abundance: few
j_gene: TRBJ2-5
d_gene: -
v_gene: TRBV2
CDR3nt: TGTGCCAGCATTCCTAGCACAGAGACCCAGTACTTC
CDR3aa: CASIPSTETQYF

abundance: -
j_gene: TRBJ2-7
d_gene: -
v_gene: TRBV7-8
CDR3nt: TGTGCCAGCAGCTTCGGGGAGAGTCCCTACTACGAGCAGTACTTC
CDR3aa: CASSFGESPYYEQYF

abundance: -
j_gene: TRBJ2-3
d_gene: -
v_gene: TRBV6-4
CDR3nt: TGTGCCAGCTCCGCCAGGACTACTAGCACAGATACGCAGTATTTT
CDR3aa: CASSARTTSTDTQYF

abundance: few
j_gene: TRBJ2-7
d_gene: TRBD2
v_gene: TRBV18
CDR3nt: TGTGCCAGCTCACCAGGGCTAGCGGGAGATAGGTACGAGCAGTACTTC
CDR3aa: CASSPGLAGDRYEQYF

abundance: once
j_gene: TRBJ1-1
d_gene: -
v_gene: TRBV20-1
CDR3nt: TGCAGTGCTAGTGCCCGGACAGTGAACACTGAAGCTTTCTTT
CDR3aa: CSASARTVNTEAFF

abundance: -
j_gene: TRBJ2-1
d_gene: TRBD2
v_gene: TRBV6-5
CDR3nt: TGTGCCAGCAGTAGGCCCCGAGCGGGGGGCAGGAATGAGCAGTTCTTC
CDR3aa: CASSRPRAGGRNEQFF

abundance: few
j_gene: TRBJ1-1
d_gene: -
v_gene: TRBV6-1
CDR3nt: TGTGCCAGCAGGCGGACAGTTGAAGCTTTCTTT
CDR3aa: CASRRTVEAFF

abundance: few
j_gene: TRBJ1-1
d_gene: -
v_gene: TRBV28
CDR3nt: TGTGCCAGCCTCACCCCGGCGGGGCCTAGCCTCACTGAAGCTTTCTTT
CDR3aa: CASLTPAGPSLTEAFF

abundance: -
j_gene: TRBJ2-1
d_gene: -
v_gene: TRBV20-1
CDR3nt: TGCAGTGCTAGTACCATTCAGGGTCAGTTCTTC
CDR3aa: CSASTIQGQFF

abundance: -
j_gene: TRBJ1-2
d_gene: -
v_gene: TRBV30
CDR3nt: TGTGCCTGGAGTGTAGGTTTCTATGGCTACACCTTC
CDR3aa: CAWSVGFYGYTF

abundance: -
j_gene: TRBJ2-3
d_gene: -
v_gene: TRBV3-1
CDR3nt: TGTGCCAGCAGCCAAGTTAGGGACGGATACACAGATACGCAGTATTTT
CDR3aa: CASSQVRDGYTDTQYF

abundance: -
j_gene: TRBJ2-1
d_gene: -
v_gene: TRBV4-1
CDR3nt: TGCGCCAGCAGTCAGAGGGTTCTCTCCTACAATGAGCAGTTCTTC
CDR3aa: CASSQRVLSYNEQFF

abundance: few
j_gene: TRBJ2-7
d_gene: TRBD2
v_gene: TRBV20-1
CDR3nt: TGCAGTGCTAGAGAGACTAGCAAAGCCTACGAGCAGTACTTC
CDR3aa: CSARETSKAYEQYF

abundance: -
j_gene: TRBJ2-3
d_gene: -
v_gene: TRBV15
CDR3nt: TGTGCCACCAGCAGAGATCTAGGCAGGGGTACAGATACGCAGTATTTT
CDR3aa: CATSRDLGRGTDTQYF

abundance: few
j_gene: TRBJ1-2
d_gene: -
v_gene: TRBV3-1
CDR3nt: TGTGCCAGCAGCCAAGATGGCCCTGGCTACACCTTC
CDR3aa: CASSQDGPGYTF

abundance: few
j_gene: TRBJ1-1
d_gene: -
v_gene: TRBV7-3
CDR3nt: TGTGCCAGCGCAGAGGGATTGAACACTGAAGCTTTCTTT
CDR3aa: CASAEGLNTEAFF

abundance: -
j_gene: TRBJ1-1
d_gene: -
v_gene: TRBV28
CDR3nt: TGTGCCAGCAGCCCCTGGTCGGGGTCGGAAACTGAAGCTTTCTTT
CDR3aa: CASSPWSGSETEAFF

abundance: -
j_gene: TRBJ2-7
d_gene: -
v_gene: TRBV12-3/TRBV12-4
CDR3nt: TGTGCCAGCAGTTTAGAGTCTCCTCTTCTTTACGAGCAGTACTTC
CDR3aa: CASSLESPLLYEQYF

abundance: -
j_gene: TRBJ2-4
d_gene: TRBD2
v_gene: TRBV20-1
CDR3nt: TGCAGTGCACATAGCGGGGGGGAGAACATTCAGTACTTC
CDR3aa: CSAHSGGENIQYF

abundance: -
j_gene: TRBJ1-6
d_gene: -
v_gene: TRBV6-5
CDR3nt: TGTGCCAGCAGCCCCAGAGCTTTAGATAATTCACCCCTCCACTTT
CDR3aa: CASSPRALDNSPLHF

abundance: few
j_gene: TRBJ1-5
d_gene: TRBD1
v_gene: TRBV6-1
CDR3nt: TGTGCCAGCAGTAAACAAGGGACAGTAAATCAGCCCCAGCATTTT
CDR3aa: CASSKQGTVNQPQHF

abundance: few
j_gene: TRBJ2-6
d_gene: -
v_gene: TRBV3-1
CDR3nt: TGTGCCAGCAGCCTCATAGGGGGTCGGGCTGGGGCCAACGTCCTGACTTTC
CDR3aa: CASSLIGGRAGANVLTF

abundance: -
j_gene: TRBJ2-7
d_gene: -
v_gene: TRBV6-5
CDR3nt: TGTGCCAGCAAAGCGCAGCACTACGAGCAGTACTTC
CDR3aa: CASKAQHYEQYF

abundance: -
j_gene: TRBJ2-5
d_gene: -
v_gene: TRBV4-1
CDR3nt: TGCGCCAGCAGCCAACCCCCCTCACTGGCCAATGAGCAGTACTTC
CDR3aa: CASSQPPSLANEQYF

abundance: -
j_gene: TRBJ2-7
d_gene: -
v_gene: TRBV7-9
CDR3nt: TGTGCCAGCAGCTTAGCTCCTCTTGAGACAGAGAGCTCCTACGAGCAGTACTTC
CDR3aa: CASSLAPLETESSYEQYF

abundance: -
j_gene: TRBJ2-3
d_gene: TRBD2
v_gene: TRBV4-1
CDR3nt: TGCGCCAGCACCCTGACTAGCGGCACAGATACGCAGTATTTT
CDR3aa: CASTLTSGTDTQYF

abundance: -
j_gene: TRBJ2-5
d_gene: TRBD2
v_gene: TRBV3-1
CDR3nt: TGTGCCAGCAGCCGCCGACTAGCGGGAGGGCGGACCCAAGAGACCCAGTACTTC
CDR3aa: CASSRRLAGGRTQETQYF

abundance: few
j_gene: TRBJ2-7
d_gene: -
v_gene: TRBV7-2
CDR3nt: TGTGCCAGCAGCTGGAGGGGGGCCCCCCCCCAATACGAGCAGTACTTC
CDR3aa: CASSWRGAPPQYEQYF

abundance: few
j_gene: TRBJ2-1
d_gene: -
v_gene: TRBV6-1
CDR3nt: TGTGCCAGCAGTGAAGCGGGTGATGAGCAGTTCTTC
CDR3aa: CASSEAGDEQFF

abundance: -
j_gene: TRBJ1-1
d_gene: -
v_gene: TRBV10-3
CDR3nt: TGTGCCACCCTGAGGGCCATCGGCGCTGAAGCTTTCTTT
CDR3aa: CATLRAIGAEAFF

abundance: few
j_gene: TRBJ1-5
d_gene: -
v_gene: TRBV12-3/TRBV12-4
CDR3nt: TGTGCCAGCACCTACATGCGGGCGGGCAATCAGCCCCAGCATTTT
CDR3aa: CASTYMRAGNQPQHF

abundance: -
j_gene: TRBJ2-4
d_gene: TRBD1
v_gene: TRBV20-1
CDR3nt: TGCAGTGCCACGGGACAGGGGTACAACATTCAGTACTTC
CDR3aa: CSATGQGYNIQYF

abundance: -
j_gene: TRBJ2-7
d_gene: -
v_gene: TRBV12-3/TRBV12-4
CDR3nt: TGTGCCAGCAGTTTAAATGGGGTCTCCTACGGGCAGTACTTC
CDR3aa: CASSLNGVSYGQYF